Presented here are 4 T cell receptor beta chains from one specimen sequenced in a study of chemoradiotherapy in HPV16-positive cancers. Measured with immunoSEQ multiplex PCR; TCRdb has only the in-frame clones, and not every one. The sample records roughly 5,400 clones, almost 90% being singletons. Specimen: blood, collected from a patient who underwent chemoradiotherapy. The source is a human donor with HPV-associated anogenital cancer.

The chain employs TRBV10-3 and TRBJ2-3, with unresolved D. This CDR3 comprises 12 residues. Trimming stripped 2 bases from V and 5 bases from J, with 5 bases between. The V gene's germline CDR1 is ENHRY and CDR2 SYGVKD. As DNA, the CDR3 is TGTGCCATCAGTGAGGGGCAAGATACGCAGTATTTT. Amino acids: CAISEGQDTQYF.

The V gene is TRBV4-1, the J gene TRBJ2-2; D is unresolved. Deletions cut 4 bases from V and 4 bases from J, with 19 bases between. This CDR3 is 17 amino acids long. The germline gives CDR1 MGHRA, CDR2 YSYEKL. CDR3 in amino acids: CASSPLDMGLITGELFF. Here the CDR3 DNA reads TGCGCCAGCAGCCCCCTCGATATGGGTCTAATCACCGGGGAGCTGTTTTTT.

The chain combines TRBV27 with TRBJ2-7; no reliable D call. V dropped 3 bases and J dropped 4 bases, with 13 bases sitting between them. There are 14 residues in the CDR3. Germline-derived CDR1 and CDR2 are MNHEY and SMNVEV (reference sequence). The CDR3 region is CASSFLGYGYEQYF. The CDR3, as DNA: TGTGCCAGCAGTTTTTTGGGGTATGGGTACGAGCAGTACTTC.

This clone came up once. The chain combines TRBV7-2 with TRBJ1-4; D might be TRBD1 (5 bases). Looked up from germline, CDR1 is SGHTA and CDR2 is FQGNSA. The CDR3 length is 17 residues. V was shortened by 5 bases and J by 3 bases, with 19 bases between the two germline ends. CDR3 DNA: TGTGCCAGCAGCCTCCTGGGTCAGGGTGGAGCTAATGAAAAACTGTTTTTT. This encodes CASSLLGQGGANEKLFF.